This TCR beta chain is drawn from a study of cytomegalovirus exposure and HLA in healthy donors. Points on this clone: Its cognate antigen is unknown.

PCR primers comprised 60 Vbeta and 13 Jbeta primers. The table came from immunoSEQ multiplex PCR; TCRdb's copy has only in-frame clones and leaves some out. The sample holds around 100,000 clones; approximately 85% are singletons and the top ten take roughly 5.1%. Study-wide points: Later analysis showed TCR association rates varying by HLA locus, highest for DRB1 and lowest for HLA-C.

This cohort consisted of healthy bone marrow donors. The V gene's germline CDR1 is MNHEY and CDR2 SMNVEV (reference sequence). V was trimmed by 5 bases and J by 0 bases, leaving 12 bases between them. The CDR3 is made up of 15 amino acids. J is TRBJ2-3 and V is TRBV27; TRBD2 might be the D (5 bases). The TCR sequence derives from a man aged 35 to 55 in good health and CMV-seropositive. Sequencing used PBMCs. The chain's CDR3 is CASSPTLASTDTQYF. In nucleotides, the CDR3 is TGTGCCAGCAGTCCCACCTTAGCGAGCACAGATACGCAGTATTTT.